One and the same sample provided the 25 T cell receptor beta chains below, sequenced in a study of shared clonotypes between healthy human individuals (TCRdb year 2020). Library preparation used the immunoSEQ multiplex PCR assay. This is the immuneACCESS table as TCRdb keeps it, with only in-frame sequences that have V and J called. A part of the clones is gone; compared with another copy, unresolved V genes explain less than half, and the rest is unexplained. The sample table contains around 2.1 million clones; only one count was recorded for more than 85% of them. The ten largest clones represent under 2% of the sample. For the CD8 naive samples, CD45RO-negative cells were positively selected for CCR7, yielding a CD45RA+CCR7+ population from which TemRA cells were excluded. The material sequenced was naive CD8+ T cells from PBMCs. This specimen's cell subset or site label, per the study, means: CD45RA+CCR7+. The source is a man aged 18-30 years in good health. Some clones in this sample may be carry-over from other donors' samples.

A few counts support this clone. The rearrangement uses TRBV18 and TRBJ2-7; 8 bases match TRBD2. This CDR3 comprises 16 residues. J lost 2 bases, V lost 6 bases, and 12 bases had no gene match. Germline CDR1 is KGHSH and CDR2 is LQKENI. Here the CDR3 reads CASSPGAREGTYEQYF. The CDR3 nucleotides are TGTGCCAGCTCCCCCGGTGCTCGGGAGGGGACCTACGAGCAGTACTTC.

The gene calls are TRBV7-3 and TRBJ1-3; no firm D call. Trimming removed 1 base at V and 2 bases at J, with 9 bases between. Germline V gene data show CDR1 as SGHTA and CDR2 as FQGTGA. The CDR3 runs 15 residues. The CDR3 nucleotides are TGTGCCAGCAGCTTAATGGGGAACGCTGGAAACACCATATATTTT. Its translation: CASSLMGNAGNTIYF.

This chain uses TRBV6-1 with TRBJ2-7; TRBD1 matches 8 bases. Losses at the gene ends were 6 bases for V and 2 bases for J; bases not matched to a gene: 6. The CDR3 length is 14 residues. The V gene's germline CDR1 is MNHNS and CDR2 SASEGT. The CDR3 spells CASSLGTGPYEQYF. The CDR3 nucleotides read TGTGCCAGCAGCCTCGGGACAGGTCCCTACGAGCAGTACTTC.

V gene TRBV19 combines with J gene TRBJ2-7, with 8 bases identical to TRBD1. Germline CDR1 is LNHDA and CDR2 is SQIVND (reference sequence). V shed 6 bases, J shed 2 bases, and the junction held 9 bases outside the gene matches. This CDR3 region has 15 residues. In DNA form, the CDR3 reads TGTGCCAGTAGCCCGGGGACAGGCGGAACCTACGAGCAGTACTTC. It codes for CASSPGTGGTYEQYF.

V and J are TRBV30 and TRBJ2-1, with 8 positions matching TRBD2. The CDR3 length is 14 residues. CDR1 and CDR2 from the germline V gene are GTSNPN and SVGIG (reference sequence). Unmatched junction bases numbered 5, after V lost 3 bases and J lost 4 bases. The CDR3 nucleotides read TGTGCCTGGAGGTCGGGAGGGCGATACAATGAGCAGTTCTTC. Translating it yields CAWRSGGRYNEQFF.

The rearrangement links TRBV13 to TRBJ1-4; 7 bases fit TRBD1. CDR1 PRHDT and CDR2 FYEKMQ come from the germline V gene (reference sequence). V gave up 0 bases and J gave up 8 bases; unmatched junction bases: 15. This CDR3 contains 18 residues. The CDR3 sequence: CASSLGQRTGTVPEKLFF. For the CDR3, the DNA is TGTGCCAGCAGCTTAGGCCAAAGAACGGGGACAGTTCCCGAAAAACTGTTTTTT.

The rearrangement uses TRBV15 and TRBJ2-6; 7 bases are a match to TRBD1. There are 16 residues in the CDR3. V shed 6 bases, J shed 2 bases, and the junction held 7 bases outside the gene matches. Germline assignment: CDR1 LNHNV and CDR2 YYDKDF (reference sequence). The CDR3 is CATSGQALTGANVLTF. Written as DNA, the CDR3 is TGTGCCACCAGTGGACAGGCCCTTACTGGGGCCAACGTCCTGACTTTC.

Remarks on this clone: The sample holds other DNA sequences that translate to the same CDR3. The V and J genes are TRBV5-1 and TRBJ2-7, with 7 bases lining up with TRBD1. V dropped 3 bases and J dropped 4; count of bases not matched to a gene: 4. The V gene's germline CDR1 is SGHRS and CDR2 YFSETQ. This CDR3 contains 13 residues. The CDR3 coding sequence is TGCGCCAGCAGCTCCGGGACAGTTTACGAGCAGTACTTC. This translates into CASSSGTVYEQYF.

The chain is built from TRBV27 and TRBJ1-2; D is unresolved. V was shortened by 8 bases and J by 1 base, with 14 bases between the two germline ends. The CDR3 has 14 residues. The germline gives CDR1 MNHEY, CDR2 SMNVEV (reference sequence). CDR3 loop: CASHPLGSNYGYTF. The CDR3 nucleotides are TGTGCCAGCCACCCCCTGGGCAGTAACTATGGCTACACCTTC.

The chain is built from TRBV7-8 and TRBJ1-5; D is perhaps TRBD1 (5 bases). The V and J ends lost 0 bases and 5 bases respectively, with 11 bases between them. The CDR3 covers 15 residues. Germline loops: CDR1 SGHVS, CDR2 FQNEAQ. The CDR3 DNA sequence: TGTGCCAGCAGCTTAGCGGGGGGTCGGGATCAGCCCCAGCATTTT. The encoded protein is CASSLAGGRDQPQHF.

The rearrangement links TRBV4-3 to TRBJ2-7; 7 bases match TRBD2. The CDR3 is 15 amino acids. Germline CDR1 and CDR2: LGHNA and YSLEER. J lost 3 bases, V lost 2 bases, and 7 bases had no gene match. CDR3 DNA: TGCGCCAGCAGCCAATGGCTAGCGGTAGTCTACGAGCAGTACTTC. Amino acid sequence: CASSQWLAVVYEQYF.

The rearrangement links TRBV7-6 to TRBJ2-2; D ambiguous. This CDR3 is built from 12 residues. Germline V gives CDR1 SGHVS, CDR2 FNYEAQ. V was clipped by 7 bases and J by 3 bases, with 6 bases between them. The CDR3 nucleotides read TGTGCCAGCACCCTTTACACCGGGGAGCTGTTTTTT. This encodes CASTLYTGELFF.

The chain has TRBV7-9 and TRBJ1-3; TRBD1 agrees at 9 bases. Germline CDR1 SEHNR, CDR2 FQNEAQ (reference sequence). This CDR3 has 15 residues. V trimming: 4 bases; J trimming: 0 bases; junction bases outside the gene matches: 1. The CDR3 DNA reads TGTGCCAGCAGCTCACAGGGGGCCTCTGGAAACACCATATATTTT. Protein: CASSSQGASGNTIYF.

V and J are TRBV7-8 and TRBJ1-2; 7 bases agree with TRBD1. The CDR3 is 15 amino acids. The V and J ends lost 6 bases and 8 bases, in that order; junction bases with no gene match: 15. Per the germline V gene, CDR1 is SGHVS and CDR2 is FQNEAQ. CDR3 sequence: CASSERTDRVSGYTF. The CDR3 coding sequence is TGTGCCAGCAGTGAACGGACAGACAGGGTTAGCGGCTACACCTTC.

This chain connects TRBV29-1 to TRBJ2-7; 8 bases are a match to TRBD1. CDR1 and CDR2 (germline): SQVTM, ANQGSEA. J lost 7 bases, V lost 6 bases, and 11 bases had no gene match. This CDR3 comprises 13 residues. CDR3 bases: TGCAGCGTCCAAGCAGGGGGCTTCGGAGAGCAGTACTTC. Translation gives CSVQAGGFGEQYF.

A word on this clone: The identical CDR3 is also encoded by other nucleotide sequences in the sample. The chain is built from TRBV27 and TRBJ2-7; 11 nucleotides align to TRBD2. Unmatched junction bases numbered 7, after V lost 5 bases and J lost 4 bases. The CDR3 spans 15 residues. Germline CDR1 and CDR2: MNHEY and SMNVEV (reference sequence). The CDR3 loop is CASSTRLAGSYEQYF. The CDR3 DNA reads TGTGCCAGCAGTACCCGACTAGCGGGATCGTACGAGCAGTACTTC.

V usage is TRBV10-3 and J usage is TRBJ2-7; a possible D gene is TRBD2 (6 bases). This CDR3 spans 14 amino acids. CDR1 is ENHRY, CDR2 SYGVKD, per germline. V was cut by 7 bases and J by 3 bases, with 16 bases left in between. The CDR3 reads CAITNSTGGYEQYF. Written as DNA, the CDR3 is TGTGCCATCACCAACTCAACCGGGGGCTACGAGCAGTACTTC.

This chain connects TRBV29-1 to TRBJ2-2, with a possible D match to TRBD1 (5 bases). The CDR3 is 12 residues long. The V and J ends lost 5 bases and 5 bases respectively, with 9 bases between them. The germline V gene has CDR1 SQVTM and CDR2 ANQGSEA. CDR3 coding DNA: TGCAGCGTTCTCCAGGGAACCGGGGAGCTGTTTTTT. It codes for CSVLQGTGELFF.

The chain links TRBV7-9 to TRBJ2-6, with D unclear. Per germline, CDR1 SEHNR and CDR2 FQNEAQ (reference sequence). The CDR3 runs 13 residues. Trimming removed 6 bases from V and 2 bases from J, with 5 bases in between. The CDR3 loop reads CASSPPGANVLTF. DNA of the CDR3: TGTGCCAGCAGTCCCCCTGGGGCCAACGTCCTGACTTTC. Filled out from reference TRBV7-9 and TRBJ2-6, the complete variable domain reads DTGVSQNPRHKITKRGQNVTFRCDPISEHNRLYWYRQTLGQGPEFLTYFQNEAQLEKSRLLSDRFSAERPKGSFSTLEIQRTEQGDSAMYLCASSPPGANVLTFGAGSRLTVL.

V and J are TRBV9 and TRBJ1-1; D gene unclear. Trimming took 3 bases from V and 0 from J, leaving 15 bases between them. From germline, CDR1 is SGDLS and CDR2 YYNGEE. The CDR3 totals 16 residues. CDR3 sequence (DNA): TGTGCCAGCAGCGATTCGACAAGATACATGAACACTGAAGCTTTCTTT. Amino acids: CASSDSTRYMNTEAFF.

The chain combines TRBV7-9 with TRBJ1-2; weak D call: TRBD1 (5 bases). The CDR3 is 16 amino acids. CDR1 is SEHNR and CDR2 is FQNEAQ in the germline V gene (reference sequence). V was pared by 5 bases and J by 0 bases, with 16 bases between. As DNA, the CDR3 is TGTGCCAGCAGCCAACAGGAAACTCATGCTAACTATGGCTACACCTTC. It specifies CASSQQETHANYGYTF.

The chain combines TRBV11-1 with TRBJ2-5, with TRBD2 matching over 13 bases. The V gene's germline CDR1 is SGHAT and CDR2 FQDESV (reference sequence). The CDR3 runs 18 residues. With V trimmed by 1 base and J by 0 bases, 5 bases remained unmatched. The CDR3 reads CASSLERGLAGNQETQYF. CDR3 in DNA: TGTGCCAGCAGCTTAGAGAGGGGACTAGCGGGGAACCAAGAGACCCAGTACTTC.

This clone was counted between two and nine times. The V and J genes are TRBV4-1 and TRBJ1-1; a weak D match, TRBD1 (6 bases). Germline assignment: CDR1 MGHRA and CDR2 YSYEKL. CDR3 size: 15 residues. V was pared by 3 bases and J by 0 bases, with 11 bases between. This CDR3 reads CASSQRTVLNTEAFF. The CDR3 DNA follows: TGCGCCAGCAGCCAGAGGACAGTGCTGAACACTGAAGCTTTCTTT.

The chain combines TRBV28 with TRBJ2-5; no firm D call. Germline V CDR1 and CDR2: MDHEN, SYDVKM. The V end was cut by 4 bases, the J end by 1 base, with 16 bases between. The CDR3 has 16 residues. This chain's CDR3 is CASSSFRQDLQETQYF. CDR3 bases: TGTGCCAGCAGTTCCTTTCGACAAGACCTCCAAGAGACCCAGTACTTC.

The chain links TRBV28 to TRBJ2-1; perhaps TRBD2 as D (6 bases). The germline V and J ends were trimmed by 4 bases and 0 bases, with 19 bases remaining between them. The germline V gene has CDR1 MDHEN and CDR2 SYDVKM. The CDR3 extends over 18 amino acids. The CDR3 nucleotides read TGTGCCAGCAGTTCTAATATGCGGGACGGCGTCTCCTACAATGAGCAGTTCTTC. Its protein product is CASSSNMRDGVSYNEQFF.